Listed here are 30 T cell receptor beta chains from one sample, sequenced in a study of blood T cell repertoires in COVID-19. Profiled with immunoSEQ multiplex PCR; TCRdb holds only in-frame clones, not every one. The table lists about 130,000 clones, about 80% of them singletons. The sequencing input was peripheral blood. The source is a woman aged 55-69 years with acute or convalescent COVID-19.

The rearrangement links TRBV19 to TRBJ1-6; possible D gene TRBD1, 6 bases. CDR3 length: 13 amino acids. Germline V gene sequence: CDR1 LNHDA, CDR2 SQIVND (reference sequence). The germline V and J ends were trimmed by 5 bases and 16 bases, with 18 bases remaining between them. As DNA, the CDR3 is TGTGCCAGTAGTCGCGAGGACCGAGGGGGACTCCACTTT. Its translation is CASSREDRGGLHF.

The chain has TRBV3-1 (or the pseudogene TRBV3-2) and TRBJ1-4, with D hard to call. Germline V CDR1 and CDR2: LGHDT, YNNKEL (reference sequence). The V and J ends lost 4 bases and 7 bases respectively, with 22 bases between them. The CDR3 loop spans 17 amino acids. CDR3 DNA sequence: TGTGCCAGCAGCCCGGGTTCGGCGGAGTACTTTAGTGAAAAACTGTTTTTT. Translated, it gives CASSPGSAEYFSEKLFF.

J is TRBJ1-6 and V is TRBV12-3 or TRBV12-4; tentative D call: TRBD1 (6 bases). V lost 8 bases to trimming and J lost 15 bases, with 14 bases between them. CDR3 length: 11 residues. In DNA, the CDR3 is TGTGCCAGCTCTACAGGGTACCACCTCCACTTT. This encodes CASSTGYHLHF.

The CDR3 loop is CASSDQTGTGNYPLHF. CDR3 sequence (DNA): TGTGCCAGCAGTGACCAAACCGGGACTGGGAATTACCCCCTCCACTTT. The chain uses TRBV6-1 and TRBJ1-6; maybe TRBD1 (5 bases). The V end lost 3 bases, the J end lost 13 bases, and 22 bases lay between the germline ends. The CDR3 runs to 16 residues. Germline V lookup: CDR1 MNHNS, CDR2 SASEGT.

The gene calls are TRBV28 and TRBJ1-6; unclear D gene. Trimming left V 3 bases short and J 0 bases short, with 12 bases between. The germline V gene has CDR1 MDHEN and CDR2 SYDVKM. CDR3 length: 17 amino acids. DNA of the CDR3: TGTGCCAGCAGTTTCCCGAGGCGGATCTCCTATAATTCACCCCTCCACTTT. Translation gives CASSFPRRISYNSPLHF. The variable domain in full, completed from reference TRBV28 and TRBJ1-6, reads DVKVTQSSRYLVKRTGEKVFLECVQDMDHENMFWYRQDPGLGLRLIYFSYDVKMKEKGDIPEGYSVSREKKERFSLILESASTNQTSMYLCASSFPRRISYNSPLHFGNGTRLTVT.

The genes are TRBV20-1 and TRBJ2-1, with D uncertain. The V end was cut by 3 bases, the J end by 7 bases, with 7 bases between. The CDR3 extends over 11 amino acids. Germline V CDR1 and CDR2: DFQATT, SNEGSKA (reference sequence). This CDR3 reads CSASAENEQFF. The CDR3 DNA reads TGCAGTGCTAGTGCGGAGAATGAGCAGTTCTTC.

This clone was counted a few times. The chain has TRBV29-1 and TRBJ1-5; D is unclear. Per germline, CDR1 SQVTM and CDR2 ANQGSEA. V was clipped by 4 bases and J by 7 bases, with 14 bases between them. The CDR3 consists of 13 residues. The CDR3 is CSVVNYEGQPQHF. DNA of the CDR3: TGCAGCGTTGTGAACTACGAGGGACAGCCCCAGCATTTT.

The rearrangement links TRBV2 to TRBJ2-1, with TRBD2 as a possible D gene (5 bases). Trimming pared 8 bases from V and 5 bases from J, leaving 16 bases between. CDR1 is SNHLY, CDR2 FYNNEI, per germline. The CDR3 spans 14 residues. CDR3 sequence: CASSPSGVDNEQFF. The CDR3 nucleotides are TGTGCCAGCTCCCCCTCCGGGGTTGACAATGAGCAGTTCTTC.

The CDR3 DNA follows: TGCAGCGTTGCCCACGAAATCAGTCAGCCCCAGCATTTT. It encodes CSVAHEISQPQHF. This chain uses TRBV29-1 with TRBJ1-5; D gene unclear. Germline V gives CDR1 SQVTM, CDR2 ANQGSEA. The CDR3 loop spans 13 amino acids. Trimming pared 4 bases from V and 6 bases from J, leaving 13 bases between.

The rearrangement links TRBV3-1 (or the pseudogene TRBV3-2) to TRBJ1-3; D possibly corresponds to TRBD1 (5 bases). Germline CDR1 is LGHDT and CDR2 is YNNKEL (reference sequence). V lost 4 bases, J lost 6 bases, and 10 bases lay in between. The CDR3 has 13 residues. CDR3 region: CASSLGTANTIYF. In DNA, the CDR3 is TGTGCCAGCAGCCTTGGGACTGCAAACACCATATATTTT.

This clone was found once. The chain recombines TRBV2 with TRBJ2-1; 10 bases agree with TRBD1. The J segment lost 7 bases and the V segment lost 7 bases, leaving 10 bases of the junction unmatched. This CDR3 spans 15 amino acids. Germline V gives CDR1 SNHLY, CDR2 FYNNEI. CDR3 DNA sequence: TGTGCCAGCACAATGCGGGACAGGGGAGGGAATGAGCAGTTCTTC. It encodes CASTMRDRGGNEQFF. Variable domain in full (rest from reference TRBV2 and TRBJ2-1): EPEVTQTPSHQVTQMGQEVILRCVPISNHLYFYWYRQILGQKVEFLVSFYNNEISEKSEIFDDQFSVERPDGSNFTLKIRSTKLEDSAMYFCASTMRDRGGNEQFFGPGTRLTVL.

The chain has TRBV3-1 (or the pseudogene TRBV3-2) and TRBJ1-6, with D uncertain. Trimming stripped 4 bases from V and 6 bases from J, with 7 bases between. This CDR3 has 13 residues. Per germline, CDR1 LGHDT and CDR2 YNNKEL (reference sequence). CDR3: CASSPRPNSPLHF. The CDR3 coding sequence is TGTGCCAGCAGCCCCCGTCCTAATTCACCCCTCCACTTT.

This clone has only one observation. The rearrangement joins TRBV18 to TRBJ1-1; D ambiguous. CDR3 length: 16 amino acids. Germline CDR1 KGHSH, CDR2 LQKENI. The germline V and J ends were trimmed by 1 base and 5 bases, with 17 bases remaining between them. CDR3 coding DNA: TGTGCCAGCTCACCACTCCCCGGCCGGGGTGAAACTGAAGCTTTCTTT. Protein sequence: CASSPLPGRGETEAFF.

This clone has only one observation. At the DNA level, this CDR3 is encoded by other sequences in the same sample as well. The gene calls are TRBV30 and TRBJ1-1; the D is unclear. This CDR3 has 10 residues. V was shortened by 5 bases and J by 5 bases, with 6 bases between the two germline ends. Per germline, CDR1 GTSNPN and CDR2 SVGIG (reference sequence). Written as DNA, the CDR3 is TGTGCCTGGGGGCGGACTGAAGCTTTCTTT. Its protein is CAWGRTEAFF.

This clone was observed a single time. The J gene is TRBJ1-2, the V gene TRBV5-6; maybe TRBD1 (6 bases). This CDR3 comprises 16 residues. The germline gives CDR1 SGHDT, CDR2 YYEEEE. V lost 0 bases, J lost 4 bases, and 16 bases lay in between. The CDR3 spells CASSLGGGHRSYGYTF. The CDR3 DNA is TGTGCCAGCAGCTTGGGAGGGGGACACCGTTCCTATGGCTACACCTTC. Drawing the rest from reference TRBV5-6 and TRBJ1-2, the complete variable domain is DAGVTQSPTHLIKTRGQQVTLRCSPKSGHDTVSWYQQALGQGPQFIFQYYEEEERQRGNFPDRFSGHQFPNYSSELNVNALLLGDSALYLCASSLGGGHRSYGYTFGSGTRLTVV.

V and J are TRBV5-4 and TRBJ2-6; 8 nucleotides match TRBD1. The CDR3 is made up of 19 amino acids. V lost 4 bases, J lost 0 bases, and 12 bases stayed unmatched. Germline V gene sequence: CDR1 SGHNT, CDR2 YYREEE (reference sequence). In DNA, the CDR3 is TGTGCCAGCAGCCGACCCCGGGACAGGTCTAACTCTGGGGCCAACGTCCTGACTTTC. It is translated as CASSRPRDRSNSGANVLTF.

The J gene is TRBJ1-2, the V gene TRBV19; D is possibly TRBD1 (6 bases). The CDR3 consists of 11 residues. V lost 8 bases and J lost 7, with 11 bases in between. The germline V gene has CDR1 LNHDA and CDR2 SQIVND (reference sequence). The CDR3 protein is CASGYRVGYTF. The DNA for the CDR3 is TGTGCCAGTGGCTACAGGGTTGGCTACACCTTC.

This clone has ten or more counts. The chain is built from TRBV13 and TRBJ2-2, with TRBD2 as a possible D gene (5 bases). The germline V gene has CDR1 PRHDT and CDR2 FYEKMQ (reference sequence). The CDR3 consists of 16 residues. With 7 bases removed from V and 6 bases from J, the gap between germline ends came to 21 bases. The CDR3 nucleotides are TGTGCCAGCACCCAGAGGGAAGGTGCCTCCCCCGGGGAGCTGTTTTTT. Translation: CASTQREGASPGELFF.

V gene TRBV7-8 combines with J gene TRBJ1-1; TRBD1 agrees at 7 bases. The V gene's germline CDR1 is SGHVS and CDR2 FQNEAQ. J gave up 12 bases and V 5 bases, and 12 bases lay outside the gene matches. The CDR3 has 13 amino acids. CDR3 sequence: CASSPTWTGGPFF. The CDR3 DNA reads as TGTGCCAGCAGCCCAACCTGGACAGGCGGGCCTTTCTTT.

The CDR3 reads CASSVQGLSGELFF. The CDR3 coding sequence is TGTGCCAGCAGCGTACAGGGTTTGAGCGGGGAGCTGTTTTTT. The chain has TRBV9 and TRBJ2-2, with a tentative D call TRBD1 (5 bases). V was cut by 1 base and J by 7 bases, with 11 bases left in between. Germline lookup yields CDR1 SGDLS and CDR2 YYNGEE. There are 14 residues in the CDR3.

This clone was seen a few times. V is TRBV2 and J is TRBJ2-5; D is ambiguous. Germline V lookup: CDR1 SNHLY, CDR2 FYNNEI. The V gene lost 4 bases and the J gene lost 5 bases, with 17 bases spanning the gap. The CDR3 sequence is 15 residues long. For the CDR3, the DNA is TGTGCCAGCAGTGTGGAGCCCTTAAGGCGGGAGACCCAGTACTTC. It is translated as CASSVEPLRRETQYF.

The sample holds one count of this clone. V is TRBV10-2 and J is TRBJ2-5; D is possibly TRBD2 (6 bases). There are 14 residues in the CDR3. V lost 5 bases and J lost 4, with 14 bases in between. CDR1 is WSHSY and CDR2 is SAAADI in the germline V gene. CDR3 residues: CASSTQAGRETQYF. The CDR3 DNA reads as TGCGCCAGCAGTACCCAGGCGGGGAGAGAGACCCAGTACTTC.

This chain joins TRBV7-8 and TRBJ2-3, with 14 bases aligning to TRBD2. V lost 2 bases, J lost 7 bases, and 11 bases stayed unmatched. Germline assignment: CDR1 SGHVS and CDR2 FQNEAQ. This CDR3 is 18 amino acids long. The CDR3 DNA follows: TGTGCCAGCAGCTTATGGACTAGCGGGGGGTTAGCCCCCCATACGCAGTATTTT. This encodes CASSLWTSGGLAPHTQYF.

The chain joins TRBV19 to TRBJ1-5, with 7 bases matching TRBD1. With 5 bases clipped from V and 5 bases from J, the junction kept 6 bases outside the gene matches. From germline, CDR1 is LNHDA and CDR2 SQIVND (reference sequence). The length of the CDR3 is 14 residues. CDR3 nucleotide sequence: TGTGCCAGTAGTCCCGACAGGGCGTATCAGCCCCAGCATTTT. Translating gives CASSPDRAYQPQHF.

The chain uses TRBV24-1 and TRBJ2-5; a possible D gene is TRBD1 (5 bases). CDR1 is KGHDR and CDR2 is SFDVKD in the germline V gene. CDR3 length equals 15 residues. Trimming removed 4 bases at V and 5 bases at J, with 16 bases between. In DNA form, the CDR3 reads TGTGCCACCAGTGACAGGGCCCTGGGGCAGGAGACCCAGTACTTC. This codes for CATSDRALGQETQYF.

The chain joins TRBV5-4 to TRBJ2-7, with D hard to call. This CDR3 has 12 residues. The V end was cut by 3 bases, the J end by 4 bases, with 8 bases between. Germline lookup yields CDR1 SGHNT and CDR2 YYREEE (reference sequence). This chain's CDR3 is CASSSANYEQYV. CDR3 bases: TGTGCCAGCAGCTCTGCGAATTACGAGCAGTACGTC.

A single count supports this clone. The gene calls are TRBV6-5 and TRBJ1-1; possibly TRBD1 for D (6 bases). V gave up 3 bases and J gave up 0 bases, with 14 bases separating them. This CDR3 spans 16 amino acids. Germline CDR1 reads MNHEY; CDR2 reads SVGAGI. In DNA, the CDR3 is TGTGCCAGCAGTTATTGGGCAGGGGAAATGAACACTGAAGCTTTCTTT. This gives the protein CASSYWAGEMNTEAFF.

This clone was observed once. The V and J genes are TRBV10-3 and TRBJ1-1, with D maybe TRBD1 (6 bases). This CDR3 is built from 12 residues. Germline values: CDR1 ENHRY, CDR2 SYGVKD. V was pared by 7 bases and J by 3 bases, with 9 bases between. CDR3 bases: TGTGCCATCACGGCAGGGGACACTGAAGCTTTCTTT. Translation gives CAITAGDTEAFF.

The table lists this clone with a few counts. The same CDR3 is also encoded by other DNA sequences in this sample. The J gene is TRBJ1-1, the V gene TRBV7-3; a weak D match, TRBD1 (6 bases). V lost 1 base to trimming and J lost 4 bases, with 7 bases between them. In germline, CDR1 is SGHTA, CDR2 FQGTGA. This CDR3 has 13 amino acids. The CDR3 reads CASSLKGGTEAFF. The CDR3 nucleotides read TGTGCCAGCAGCTTAAAAGGGGGCACTGAAGCTTTCTTT.

V usage is TRBV5-1 and J usage is TRBJ1-6; D is unclear. The CDR3 is made up of 13 amino acids. Per the germline V gene, CDR1 is SGHRS and CDR2 is YFSETQ. Trimming took 0 bases from V and 10 from J, leaving 8 bases between them. CDR3 sequence: CASSLEEGSPLHF. The CDR3, as DNA: TGCGCCAGCAGCTTGGAAGAGGGATCACCCCTCCACTTT. Filled out from reference TRBV5-1 and TRBJ1-6, the complete variable domain reads KAGVTQTPRYLIKTRGQQVTLSCSPISGHRSVSWYQQTPGQGLQFLFEYFSETQRNKGNFPGRFSGRQFSNSRSEMNVSTLELGDSALYLCASSLEEGSPLHFGNGTRLTVT.